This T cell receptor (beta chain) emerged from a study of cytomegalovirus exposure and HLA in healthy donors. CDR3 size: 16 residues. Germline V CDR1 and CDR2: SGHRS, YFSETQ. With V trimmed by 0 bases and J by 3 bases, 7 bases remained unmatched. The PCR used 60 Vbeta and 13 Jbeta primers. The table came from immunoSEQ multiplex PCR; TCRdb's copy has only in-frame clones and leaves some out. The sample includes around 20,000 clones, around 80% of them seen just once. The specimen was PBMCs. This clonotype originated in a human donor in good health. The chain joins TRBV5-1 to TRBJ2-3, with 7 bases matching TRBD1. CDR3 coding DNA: TGCGCCAGCAGCTTGGCTCCGACAGGGTCAACAGATACGCAGTATTTT. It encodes CASSLAPTGSTDTQYF.